This passage covers 10 T cell receptor beta chains from one sample sequenced in a study of CD8 T cells in Susac syndrome. Random hexamers were used to reverse transcribe about 0.45 to 1 ug of RNA. TCRdb passed the immunoSEQ multiplex PCR reads through MiXCR, listing each CDR3 protein once. The sample has over 100,000 distinct CDR3 sequences, approximately 96% seen once. The sequenced material came from CD4+ T cells from PBMCs. The receptors come from a human donor with Susac syndrome.

The rearrangement joins TRBV18 to TRBJ2-7, with TRBD1 matching over 7 bases. The CDR3 totals 13 residues. J was trimmed by 4 bases and V by 5 bases; bases with no gene match: 5. Germline-derived CDR1 and CDR2 are KGHSH and LQKENI. CDR3 in DNA: TGTGCCAGCTCAGTAGGGGGCGGGTACGAGCAGTACTTC. Amino acid sequence: CASSVGGGYEQYF.

DNA for the CDR3: TGTGCCACCAGTGATTTCGACACAGATACGCAGTATTTT. The encoded protein is CATSDFDTDTQYF. The rearrangement uses TRBV24-1 and TRBJ2-3, with D unresolved. The CDR3 contains 13 residues. Per the germline V gene, CDR1 is KGHDR and CDR2 is SFDVKD. The V end was cut by 1 base, the J end by 2 bases, with 3 bases between.

The chain is built from TRBV5-1 and TRBJ2-1, with TRBD1 identical over 7 bases. Germline-derived CDR1 and CDR2 are SGHRS and YFSETQ. The CDR3 runs to 14 residues. Trimming removed 5 bases from V and 5 bases from J; junction bases left unmatched: 7. The CDR3 here is CASRWTGTDNEQFF. As DNA, the CDR3 is TGCGCCAGCAGATGGACAGGTACTGACAATGAGCAGTTCTTC.

The chain uses TRBV15 and TRBJ2-1, with 15 bases matching TRBD2. Germline trimming cut 1 base from V and 0 bases from J; bases unmatched to any gene: 7. This CDR3 region has 20 residues. Germline values: CDR1 LNHNV, CDR2 YYDKDF (reference sequence). The CDR3 spells CATSRGMGLAGGGSYNEQFF. The CDR3 nucleotides read TGTGCCACCAGCAGAGGAATGGGACTAGCGGGAGGAGGCTCCTACAATGAGCAGTTCTTC.

This rearrangement joins TRBV7-9 to TRBJ2-3; 11 bases are shared with TRBD2. CDR1 is SEHNR and CDR2 is FQNEAQ in the germline V gene (reference sequence). The trim removed 1 base at V and 5 bases at J, leaving 5 bases unmatched. CDR3 length equals 16 residues. CDR3 nucleotide sequence: TGTGCCAGCAGCTTAGGAAGACTAGCGGGGAGAGATACGCAGTATTTT. Its protein product is CASSLGRLAGRDTQYF.

This clonotype appeared a single time. This chain connects TRBV7-7 to TRBJ1-1; a weak D match, TRBD1 (5 bases). This CDR3 is built from 12 residues. Germline CDR1 SSHAT, CDR2 FNYEAQ (reference sequence). The CDR3 sequence: CAVGRWDTEAFF. CDR3 DNA sequence: TGTGCTGTGGGACGGTGGGACACTGAAGCTTTCTTT.

The chain carries TRBV20-1 and TRBJ2-7; either TRBD1 or TRBD2 may fit D (7 bases each). Germline V CDR1 and CDR2: DFQATT, SNEGSKA (reference sequence). The CDR3 has 14 amino acids. V shed 4 bases and J shed 2 bases, with 15 bases lying between them. The CDR3 DNA reads as TGCAGTGCTACCAGCGGGACAGAGACCTACGAGCAGTACTTC. Encoded protein: CSATSGTETYEQYF.

This sequence joins TRBV12-3 or TRBV12-4 and TRBJ2-5, with 8 positions matching TRBD2. This CDR3 has 17 amino acids. V was pared by 2 bases and J by 5 bases, with 13 bases of the junction left unmatched. DNA of the CDR3: TGTGCCAGCAGTTTAAACCGGGGGGGGTCCCGTGAGGAGACCCAGTACTTC. It yields the protein CASSLNRGGSREETQYF.

V gene TRBV27 combines with J gene TRBJ2-1; D is uncertain. Trimming shortened V by 10 bases and J by 5 bases, and 9 bases separated the two germline ends. The CDR3 has 11 amino acids. CDR1 and CDR2 from the germline V gene are MNHEY and SMNVEV (reference sequence). The CDR3 bases are TGTGCCACCGTTTCTCACAATGAGCAGTTCTTC. It yields the protein CATVSHNEQFF.

J is TRBJ2-1 and V is TRBV29-1; 11 positions match TRBD1. The length of the CDR3 is 15 residues. Looked up from germline, CDR1 is SQVTM and CDR2 is ANQGSEA. V shed 4 bases, J shed 6 bases, and the junction held 8 bases outside the gene matches. The CDR3 nucleotides read TGCAGCGTTGGGGGGCGGGGGACAGGGGGCAATGAGCAGTTCTTC. Its translation is CSVGGRGTGGNEQFF.